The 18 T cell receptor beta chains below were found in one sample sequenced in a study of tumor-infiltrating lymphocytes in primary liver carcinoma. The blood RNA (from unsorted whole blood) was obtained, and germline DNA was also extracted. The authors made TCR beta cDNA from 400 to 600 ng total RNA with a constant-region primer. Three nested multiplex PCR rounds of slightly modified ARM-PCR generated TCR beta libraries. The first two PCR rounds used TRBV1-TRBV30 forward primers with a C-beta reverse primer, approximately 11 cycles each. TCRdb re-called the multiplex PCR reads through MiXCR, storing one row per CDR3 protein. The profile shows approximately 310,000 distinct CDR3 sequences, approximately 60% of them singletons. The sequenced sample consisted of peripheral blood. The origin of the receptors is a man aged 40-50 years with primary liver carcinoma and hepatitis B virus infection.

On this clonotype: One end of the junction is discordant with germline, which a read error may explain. The CDR3 spells CASSGSSTSYDEQFF. As DNA, the CDR3 is TGTGCCAGCAGCGGCTCTAGCACATCCTACGATGAGCAGTTCTTC. The genes are TRBV11-1 and TRBJ2-1; tentatively, D is TRBD2 (5 bases). The CDR3 is 15 amino acids. CDR1 and CDR2 (germline): SGHAT, FQDESV (reference sequence). Using reference TRBV11-1 and TRBJ2-1 for the parts outside the CDR3, the full variable domain is EAEVAQSPRYKITEKSQAVAFWCDPISGHATLYWYRQILGQGPELLVQFQDESVVDDSQLPKDRFSAERLKGVDSTLKIQPAELGDSAMYLCASSGSSTSYDEQFFGPGTRLTVL.

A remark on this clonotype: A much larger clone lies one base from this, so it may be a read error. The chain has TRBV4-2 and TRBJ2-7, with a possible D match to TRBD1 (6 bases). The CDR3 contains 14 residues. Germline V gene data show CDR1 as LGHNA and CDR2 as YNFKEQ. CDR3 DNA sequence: TGTGTCAGCAGCCCGGGACAACGCTCCTACGAGCAGTACTTC. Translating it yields CVSSPGQRSYEQYF.

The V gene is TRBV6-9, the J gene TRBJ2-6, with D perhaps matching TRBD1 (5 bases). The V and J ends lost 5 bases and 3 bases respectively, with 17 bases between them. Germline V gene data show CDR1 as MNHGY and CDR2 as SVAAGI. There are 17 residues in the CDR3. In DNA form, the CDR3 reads TGTGCCAGCAGTCAGGGAACAAGGGAAGGTGGGGCCAACGTCCTGACTTTC. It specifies CASSQGTREGGANVLTF.

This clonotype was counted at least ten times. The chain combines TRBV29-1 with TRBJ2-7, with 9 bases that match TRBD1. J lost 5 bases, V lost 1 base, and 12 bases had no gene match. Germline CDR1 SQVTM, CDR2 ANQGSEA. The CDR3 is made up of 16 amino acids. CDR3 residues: CSVEGTSGQGHDEQYF. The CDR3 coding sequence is TGCAGCGTTGAAGGGACCTCGGGACAGGGCCACGACGAGCAGTACTTC.

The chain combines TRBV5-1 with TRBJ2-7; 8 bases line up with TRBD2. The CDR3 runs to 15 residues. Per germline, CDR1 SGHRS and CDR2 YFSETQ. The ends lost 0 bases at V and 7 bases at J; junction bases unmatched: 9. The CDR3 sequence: CASSLAKREKTEQYF. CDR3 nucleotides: TGCGCCAGCAGCTTGGCTAAGCGGGAGAAGACGGAGCAGTACTTC.

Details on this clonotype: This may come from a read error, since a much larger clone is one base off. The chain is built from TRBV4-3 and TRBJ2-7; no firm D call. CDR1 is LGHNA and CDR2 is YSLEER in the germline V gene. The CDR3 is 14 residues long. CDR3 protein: CVSSQAATSYEQYF. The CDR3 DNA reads TGCGTCAGCAGCCAAGCAGCCACTTCCTACGAGCAGTACTTC.

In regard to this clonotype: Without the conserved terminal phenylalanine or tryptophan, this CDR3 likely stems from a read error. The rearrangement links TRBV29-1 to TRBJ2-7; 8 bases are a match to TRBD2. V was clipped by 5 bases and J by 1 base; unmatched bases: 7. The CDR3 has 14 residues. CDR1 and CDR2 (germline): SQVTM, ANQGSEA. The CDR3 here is CSVLGLAGSYEQYS. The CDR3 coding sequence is TGCAGCGTTTTAGGGCTAGCGGGTTCCTACGAGCAGTACTCC.

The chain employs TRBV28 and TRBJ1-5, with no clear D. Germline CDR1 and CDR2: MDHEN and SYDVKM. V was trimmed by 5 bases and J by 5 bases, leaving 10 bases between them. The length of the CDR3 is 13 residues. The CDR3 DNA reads TGTGCCAGCAGTCCAGGAGGATATCAGCCCCAGCATTTT. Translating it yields CASSPGGYQPQHF.

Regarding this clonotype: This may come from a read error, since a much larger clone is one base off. In DNA form, the CDR3 reads TGTGCCAGCAGCATAGAGGGTACAGATACGCAGTATTTT. Protein sequence: CASSIEGTDTQYF. The chain combines TRBV5-4 with TRBJ2-3, with D possibly being TRBD2 (5 bases). The ends were cut back, 4 bases at V and 3 bases at J, with 9 bases in the middle. CDR3 size: 13 residues. Germline loops: CDR1 SGHNT, CDR2 YYREEE (reference sequence).

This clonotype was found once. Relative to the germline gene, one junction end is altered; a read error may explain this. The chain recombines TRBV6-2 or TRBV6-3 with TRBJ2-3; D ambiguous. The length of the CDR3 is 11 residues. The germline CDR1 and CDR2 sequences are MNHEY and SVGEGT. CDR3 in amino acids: CANSTPDTQYF. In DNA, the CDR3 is TGTGCCAACAGTACCCCGGATACGCAATATTTT.

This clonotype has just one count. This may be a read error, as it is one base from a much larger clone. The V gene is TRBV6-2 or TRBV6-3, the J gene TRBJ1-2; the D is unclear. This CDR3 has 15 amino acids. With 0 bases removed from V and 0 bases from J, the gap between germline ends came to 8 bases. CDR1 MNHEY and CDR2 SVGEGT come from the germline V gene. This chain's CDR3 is CASSYSIATNYGYTF. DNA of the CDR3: TGTGCCAGCAGTTACTCTATCGCCACTAACTATGGCTACACCTTC.

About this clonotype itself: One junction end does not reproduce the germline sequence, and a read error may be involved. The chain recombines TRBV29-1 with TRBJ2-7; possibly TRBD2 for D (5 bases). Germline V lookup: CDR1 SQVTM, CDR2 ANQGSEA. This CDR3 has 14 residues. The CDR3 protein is CSASRRGSSHEQYF. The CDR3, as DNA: TGCAGCGCTTCGAGGAGAGGGTCCTCCCACGAGCAGTACTTC.

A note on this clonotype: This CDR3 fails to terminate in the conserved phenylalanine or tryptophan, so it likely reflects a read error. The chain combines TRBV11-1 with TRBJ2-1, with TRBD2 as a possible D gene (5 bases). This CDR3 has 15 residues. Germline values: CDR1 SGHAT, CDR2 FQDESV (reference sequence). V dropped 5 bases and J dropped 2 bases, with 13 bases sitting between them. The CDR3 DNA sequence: TGTGCCAGCAGCGACTCTAGCTCGACCTACAATGAGCAGTTCCTC. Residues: CASSDSSSTYNEQFL.

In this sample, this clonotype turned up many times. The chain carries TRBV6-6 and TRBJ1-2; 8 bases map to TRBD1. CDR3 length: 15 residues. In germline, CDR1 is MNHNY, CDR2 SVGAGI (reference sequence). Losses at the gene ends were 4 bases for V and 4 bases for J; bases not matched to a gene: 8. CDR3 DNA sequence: TGTGCCAGCAGTTCCGACGACGGGACAGGCTATGGCTACACCTTC. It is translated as CASSSDDGTGYGYTF.

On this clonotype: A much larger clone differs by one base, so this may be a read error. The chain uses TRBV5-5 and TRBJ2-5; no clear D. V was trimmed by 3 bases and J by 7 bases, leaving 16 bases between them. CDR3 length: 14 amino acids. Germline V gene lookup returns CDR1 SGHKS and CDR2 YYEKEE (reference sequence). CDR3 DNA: TGTGCCAGCAGCTCGACTCTCTCAACGGGGACCCAGTACTTC. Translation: CASSSTLSTGTQYF.

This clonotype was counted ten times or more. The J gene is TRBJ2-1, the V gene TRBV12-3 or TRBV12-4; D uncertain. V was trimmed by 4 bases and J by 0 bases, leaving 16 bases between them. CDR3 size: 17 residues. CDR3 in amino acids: CASSWWDFTSSYNEQFF. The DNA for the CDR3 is TGTGCCAGCAGTTGGTGGGATTTCACGAGCTCCTACAATGAGCAGTTCTTC.

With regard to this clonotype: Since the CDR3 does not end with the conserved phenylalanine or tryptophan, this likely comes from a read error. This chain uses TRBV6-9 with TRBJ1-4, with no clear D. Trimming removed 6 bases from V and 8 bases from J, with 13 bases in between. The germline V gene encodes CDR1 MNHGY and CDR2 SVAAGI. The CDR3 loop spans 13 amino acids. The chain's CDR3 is CASRGERFEKLFL. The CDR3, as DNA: TGTGCCAGCAGGGGAGAGCGATTCGAAAAACTGTTTCTT.

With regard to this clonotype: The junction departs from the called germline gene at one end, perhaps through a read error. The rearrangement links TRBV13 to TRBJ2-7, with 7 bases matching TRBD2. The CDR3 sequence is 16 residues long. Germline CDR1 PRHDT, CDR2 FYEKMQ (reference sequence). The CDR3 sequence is CGSSSEGPAGLYEQYF. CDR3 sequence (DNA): TGTGGCAGCAGCTCCGAGGGTCCAGCGGGACTCTACGAGCAGTACTTC.